This is a list of T cell receptor beta chains from one sample in a study of cytomegalovirus exposure and HLA in healthy donors. Profiled with immunoSEQ multiplex PCR; TCRdb holds only in-frame clones, not every one. The sample consists of 300,000 to 350,000 clones, approximately 85% of them appearing once. Sequencing was performed on PBMCs. The receptors were sampled from a man between 25 and 39 years old in good health and CMV-seronegative. Both conserved end residues are part of each CDR3. A D gene is named only where the DNA matches it firmly. Clone size is stated in some rows and not others, as once, few, many or a class when expanded.

J gene	V gene	clone size	D gene	CDR3 DNA	CDR3 protein
TRBJ2-7	TRBV5-1	-	TRBD1	TGCGCCAGCAGCTTGGCCGGGACAGGCTCCTACGAGCAGTACTTC	CASSLAGTGSYEQYF
TRBJ1-2	TRBV9	few	-	TGTGCCAGCAGCTCTAACAGTTATGGCTACACCTTC	CASSSNSYGYTF
TRBJ1-6	TRBV14	once	TRBD1	TGTGCCAGCAGCCAAGAGGACTTGGGACAGGATCCCTATAATTCACCCCTCCACTTT	CASSQEDLGQDPYNSPLHF
TRBJ1-1	TRBV29-1	-	TRBD1	TGCAGCGCGACAGGGAAAGCTGGCACTGAAGCTTTCTTT	CSATGKAGTEAFF
TRBJ2-5	TRBV5-1	-	TRBD1	TGCGCCAGCAGCTGGGACAGGAGCGATGGGGAGACCCAGTACTTC	CASSWDRSDGETQYF
TRBJ2-7	TRBV7-9	-	-	TGTGCCAGCAGCTTGCCAGGGGCCTACGAGCAGTACTTC	CASSLPGAYEQYF
TRBJ2-1	TRBV6-1	once	-	TGTGCCACCCTTCGGAGTAGCTCCTACAATGAGCAGTTCTTC	CATLRSSSYNEQFF
TRBJ1-6	TRBV18	-	-	TGTGCCAGCTCACCGCCGACTGGTTCCTATAATTCACCCCTCCACTTT	CASSPPTGSYNSPLHF
TRBJ1-2	TRBV27	-	-	TGTGCCAGCAGTAAACTCCCCTTCGCGGATAACTATGGCTACACCTTC	CASSKLPFADNYGYTF
TRBJ1-1	TRBV21-1	-	-	TGTGCCAGCAGCAAATGGGGTAACAGGGTTCGGCCTGAAGCTTTCTTT	CASSKWGNRVRPEAFF
TRBJ1-2	TRBV4-1	-	-	TGCGCCAGCAGCCAAGAAGGGGATAACTATGGCTACACCTTC	CASSQEGDNYGYTF
TRBJ2-7	TRBV6-1	-	TRBD1	TGTGCCAGCAGGGGGACAGGGGGCTACGAGCAGTACTTC	CASRGTGGYEQYF
TRBJ1-5	TRBV6-5	-	-	TGTGCCAGCACCCCGACAAAGGGCAATCAGCCCCAGCATTTT	CASTPTKGNQPQHF
TRBJ1-2	TRBV7-9	few	TRBD1	TGTGCCAGCAGCGACCCAGGGGGCCTCACCTTC	CASSDPGGLTF
TRBJ2-5	TRBV9	-	TRBD2	TGTGCCAGCAGCGTAGGGGTTAGCGGGGGCTCGTACCAAGAGACCCAGTACTTC	CASSVGVSGGSYQETQYF
TRBJ1-5	TRBV10-2	-	TRBD1	TGCGCCAGCAGTGAGGGACAGGGTAGGAATCAGCCCCAGCATTTT	CASSEGQGRNQPQHF
TRBJ1-2	TRBV5-4	-	-	TGTGCCAGCAGCTTTGGGGGCAGGGATTACTATGGCTACACCTTC	CASSFGGRDYYGYTF
TRBJ1-1	TRBV7-2	-	-	TGTGCCAGCAGCTTCCCGAGGTCAATCTCGGGCACTGAAGCTTTCTTT	CASSFPRSISGTEAFF
TRBJ1-1	TRBV11-2	-	TRBD1	TGTGCCAGCAGCTTAGCACAGGGGTCCGCTTTCTTT	CASSLAQGSAFF
TRBJ1-2	TRBV6-4	-	-	TGTGCCAGCAGCCCCCGGGGGGTTGGAGGCTACACCTTC	CASSPRGVGGYTF
TRBJ2-7	TRBV6-5	-	-	TGTGCCAGCAGTTCTCGTGGCGGTACCCAGTACTTC	CASSSRGGTQYF
TRBJ2-1	TRBV30	-	-	TGTGCCTGGAGGGGGGGACCCTACAATGAGCAGTTCTTC	CAWRGGPYNEQFF
TRBJ2-5	TRBV5-1	once	-	TGCGCCAGCAGCCCCAGCGGCGGGTCCGGGGAGACCCAGTACTTC	CASSPSGGSGETQYF
TRBJ1-3	TRBV5-1	-	-	TGCGCCAGCAGCTTCATGACAGGTTTAAGCTCTGGAAACACCATATATTTT	CASSFMTGLSSGNTIYF
TRBJ1-4	TRBV9	-	-	TGTGCCAGCAGCGTAGGGGGACTCCTTAATGAAAAACTGTTTTTT	CASSVGGLLNEKLFF
TRBJ1-2	TRBV5-6	few	TRBD1	TGTGCCAGCAGCCCCGGGACAGGGGACTCAACTAGGGGCTACACCTTC	CASSPGTGDSTRGYTF
TRBJ2-2	TRBV5-6	-	TRBD2	TGTGCCAGCAGCTGGGGAGCGGGGCCTACCGGGGAGCTGTTTTTT	CASSWGAGPTGELFF
TRBJ2-3	TRBV9	-	TRBD2	TGTGCCAGCAGCCTTCGCCCGGGGACTAGCGGGGGGGCTAGCACAGATACGCAGTATTTT	CASSLRPGTSGGASTDTQYF